This T cell receptor (beta chain) was observed in a study of blood T cells in healthy people across ages. At the level of the study: The capture of about one barcoded beta molecule per two T cells was achieved by template switching.

Sample-barcoded 5' priming and a J-beta primer mix drove a second PCR of roughly 7 to 11 cycles. TCRdb re-derived calls from the 5' RACE reads in MiXCR, one entry per CDR3 protein. This sample has 1.2 million to 1.5 million distinct CDR3 sequences; approximately 63% occur once, and the top ten carry 6.5% to 8.5%. Healthy individuals of Caucasian origin from Russia, aged about 6 to 100, served as donors. Sequencing was performed on blood. The clonotype was recovered from a man younger than 35 in good health.

The CDR3, as DNA: TGCAGTGCTCCTGAACAGGGGGTGGGTGAAAAACTGTTTTTT. It translates to CSAPEQGVGEKLFF. The chain recombines TRBV20-1 with TRBJ1-4; TRBD1 aligns across 8 bases. This CDR3 is built from 14 residues. Germline-derived CDR1 and CDR2 are DFQATT and SNEGSKA (reference sequence). Germline trimming cut 5 bases from V and 7 bases from J; bases unmatched to any gene: 9.